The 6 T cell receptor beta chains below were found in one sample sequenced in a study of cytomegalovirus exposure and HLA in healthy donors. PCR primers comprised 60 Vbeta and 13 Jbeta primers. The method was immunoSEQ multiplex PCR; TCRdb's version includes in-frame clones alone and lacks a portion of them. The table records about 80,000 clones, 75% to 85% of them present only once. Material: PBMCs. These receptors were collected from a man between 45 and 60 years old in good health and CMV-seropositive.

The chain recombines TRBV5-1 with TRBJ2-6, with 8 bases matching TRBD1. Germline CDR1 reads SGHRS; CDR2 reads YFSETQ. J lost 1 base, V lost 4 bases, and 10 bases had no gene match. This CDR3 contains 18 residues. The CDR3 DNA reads TGCGCCAGCAGCCAAACAGGGGGACCCTTTTCTGGGGCCAACGTCCTGACTTTC. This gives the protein CASSQTGGPFSGANVLTF.

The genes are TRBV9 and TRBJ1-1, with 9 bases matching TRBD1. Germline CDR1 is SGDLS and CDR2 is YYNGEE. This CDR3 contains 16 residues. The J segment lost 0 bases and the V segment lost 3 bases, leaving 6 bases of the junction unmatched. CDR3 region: CASSAGQGYMNTEAFF. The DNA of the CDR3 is TGTGCCAGCAGCGCAGGACAGGGGTACATGAACACTGAAGCTTTCTTT.

The CDR3 protein is CASSLRGTGLTEAFF. CDR3 bases: TGTGCCAGCAGCTTACGGGGGACGGGTTTGACTGAAGCTTTCTTT. The V call is TRBV11-1, the J call TRBJ1-1; D is possibly TRBD1 (5 bases). CDR1 SGHAT and CDR2 FQDESV come from the germline V gene (reference sequence). Trimming pared 2 bases from V and 5 bases from J, leaving 15 bases between. The CDR3 extends over 15 amino acids.

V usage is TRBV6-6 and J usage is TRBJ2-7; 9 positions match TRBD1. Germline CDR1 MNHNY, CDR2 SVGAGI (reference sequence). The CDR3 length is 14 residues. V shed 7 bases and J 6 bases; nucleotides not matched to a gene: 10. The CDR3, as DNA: TGTGCCAGCACGTCACAGGGGGCGCCCCTCGAGCAGTACTTC. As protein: CASTSQGAPLEQYF.

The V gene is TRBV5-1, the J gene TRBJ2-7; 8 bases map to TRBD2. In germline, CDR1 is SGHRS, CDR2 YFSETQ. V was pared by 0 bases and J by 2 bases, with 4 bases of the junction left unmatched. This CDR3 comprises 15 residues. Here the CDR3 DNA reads TGCGCCAGCAGCTTGGGAAGGGGACTAGCCTACGAGCAGTACTTC. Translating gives CASSLGRGLAYEQYF.

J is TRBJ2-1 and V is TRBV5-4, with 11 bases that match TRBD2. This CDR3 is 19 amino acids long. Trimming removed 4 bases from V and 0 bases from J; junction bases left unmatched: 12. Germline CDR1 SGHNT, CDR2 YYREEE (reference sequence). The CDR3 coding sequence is TGTGCCAGCAGCGCAACTAGCGGGAGTCCGGAGCTCTCCTACAATGAGCAGTTCTTC. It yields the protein CASSATSGSPELSYNEQFF. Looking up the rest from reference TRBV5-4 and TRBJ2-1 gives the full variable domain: ETGVTQSPTHLIKTRGQQVTLRCSSQSGHNTVSWYQQALGQGPQFIFQYYREEENGRGNFPPRFSGLQFPNYSSELNVNALELDDSALYLCASSATSGSPELSYNEQFFGPGTRLTVL.